This T cell receptor beta chain appears in the sequencing data of a study of T cell responses to AZD1222 COVID-19 vaccine (dated by TCRdb to the early 2020s). Looking at the study overall: Because spike-specific TCR depth and breadth did not differ between the two schedules, AZD1222 recipients who got a second dose at roughly 4 weeks were pooled with those who got a second dose at roughly 12 weeks. TCR sequencing was performed for about 250 trial participants, of whom approximately 200 were given two doses of AZD1222 and roughly 25 were given two doses of MenACWY control vaccine. Trial participants were enrolled into age subgroups of 18-55, 56-69 and 70-plus years, which contained around 150, 28 and 57 TCR-sequenced participants, respectively. Overall results and qualifications from the work: Vaccine-associated CD4 TCRs spanned the whole spike protein, with dominant responses in regions 160-218 and 743-854. After two AZD1222 doses, spike-specific TCR breadth and depth were significantly higher than at day 0 and than in MenACWY recipients. Only five or six AZD1222 recipients were SARS-CoV-2 seropositive at baseline, limiting conclusions about previously exposed vaccinees. No day 14 peak-response samples were available, so repertoires were characterized only after the peak T cell response. The 56-69-year group was small, and its depth increase did not reach significance, likely because of low power. Participants were mostly white British and included more females than males, and it was suggested by the authors that clonal diversity may have been underestimated. Nearly half of unique spike-specific TCRs reportedly recognized epitopes outside regions mutated in the B.1.351 and B.1.1.7 variants.

The CDR3 regions of human TCRbeta chains were subjected to immunosequencing. As for the original processing: Repertoire TCRs were checked for matches against a reference library of SARS-CoV-2-specific TCRs that had been generated using the MIRA antigen-specificity platform. Breadth was defined as the fraction of unique TCRs that were SARS-CoV-2-associated. Depth was defined as the fraction of total T cells that were SARS-CoV-2-associated. Using the MIRA data, each spike-specific TCR was mapped to the spike region that the TCR reacts to and placed in a CD4 or CD8 class. Log10-transformed breadth and depth values were compared by one-way ANOVA with Sidak's multiple comparisons tests. TCRdb retrieved this table from immuneACCESS and kept in-frame rearrangements only. Not all clones are present; in checked studies, unresolved V genes account for under half, and no reason is known for the remainder. V, J and clone size derive from that table, while D and trimming were established from the DNA sequence. Within this sample are 130,000 or so clones, with over 85% of them counted one time only. About 1% of the sample rests with the top ten.

The germline V gene supplies CDR1 SGHTA and CDR2 FQGNSA. Including the terminal cysteine and phenylalanine, the CDR3 comprises 15 residues. The entry retains the CDR3 DNA only, 45 bases that are in frame from base 1. Trimming at the junction amounts to 2 bases on V and 0 bases on J, and the germline ends lie 11 bases apart. Note on this clone: No antigen is known for it. No clone much larger than this one lies a single base away; base qualities are absent.

The time point label on this specimen signifies: baseline before first vaccination. The vaccinee samples were drawn from two UK trials, COV001 and COV002, one of which was a single-blind randomized controlled phase 2/3 trial testing AZD1222 (ChAdOx1 nCoV-19) in healthy adults. For TCRbeta chain sequencing, PBMC samples were collected from trial participants at day 0 and at day 28 after the second dose. The sequence links TRBV7-2 to TRBJ2-7, with TRBD2 tentatively as D gene (6 bases match). The source of this sequence is an adult in good health. The material was peripheral blood, obtained on day 0 of AZD1222 vaccination. In nucleotides, the sequence is TGTGCCAGCAGCTTATACAGGAGGGCCTCCTACGAGCAGTACTTC. The encoded protein is CASSLYRRASYEQYF.